This entry concerns a single TCR beta chain. Its antigen is not identified. The data stem from a study of T cell responses to AZD1222 COVID-19 vaccine. Whole-study findings and limits: Baseline antibody screening turned up just six or seven seropositive AZD1222 recipients. Clonal diversity may have been underestimated, and the donors were mostly white British, with more females than males. Rises in breadth and depth of Spike-specific TCRs came after two AZD1222 doses.

The method was immunoSEQ multiplex PCR; TCRdb's version includes in-frame clones alone and lacks a portion of them. The sample consists of approximately 150,000 clones, about 92% of them appearing once. Sequencing used peripheral blood, obtained 28 days after the second AZD1222 dose. The TCR sequence derives from an adult who received the AZD1222 COVID-19 vaccine.

The CDR3 DNA is TGTGCCAGCAGCTTACCCGGACAGCTACAGTACTTC. This sequence encodes CASSLPGQLQYF. The chain uses TRBV7-2 and TRBJ2-7, with D maybe TRBD1 (6 bases). Germline CDR1 reads SGHTA; CDR2 reads FQGNSA. V lost 2 bases, J lost 10 bases, and 12 bases lay in between. CDR3 size: 12 residues.